What follows are 20 T cell receptor beta chains derived from one specimen sequenced in a study of blood T cell repertoires in COVID-19. TCRdb's copy holds only in-frame clones and misses some; the assay was immunoSEQ multiplex PCR. The sample consists of some 30,000 clones, roughly 85% of them appearing once. What was sequenced was peripheral blood. These receptors originate from a man aged 60 to 75 with active COVID-19.

The J gene is TRBJ2-3, the V gene TRBV11-3; D possibly corresponds to TRBD1 (7 bases). Between the trimmed V and J ends, which lost 5 bases and 1 base, there was a span of 10 bases. The germline V gene encodes CDR1 SGHNT and CDR2 YENEEA. The CDR3 loop spans 14 amino acids. The CDR3 region is CASSQGGGTDTQYF. Written as DNA, the CDR3 is TGTGCCAGCAGCCAGGGGGGAGGCACAGATACGCAGTATTTT.

This sequence joins TRBV6-5 and TRBJ2-2, with 8 bases fitting TRBD1. Germline V lookup: CDR1 MNHEY, CDR2 SVGAGI. CDR3 size: 15 residues. V shed 5 bases, J shed 3 bases, and the junction held 5 bases outside the gene matches. The CDR3, as DNA: TGTGCCAGCAGTACAGGGACAGGCGACACCGGGGAGCTGTTTTTT. It specifies CASSTGTGDTGELFF.

J is TRBJ2-7 and V is TRBV3-1 (or the pseudogene TRBV3-2); 7 bases map to TRBD2. Looked up from germline, CDR1 is LGHDT and CDR2 is YNNKEL (reference sequence). V dropped 5 bases and J dropped 1; count of bases not matched to a gene: 2. The CDR3 is made up of 13 amino acids. CDR3 sequence reads: CASSWGGSYEQYF. DNA for the CDR3: TGTGCCAGCAGCTGGGGGGGGTCCTACGAGCAGTACTTC.

The chain has TRBV7-9 and TRBJ2-7; perhaps TRBD2 as D (5 bases). Germline V gene sequence: CDR1 SEHNR, CDR2 FQNEAQ (reference sequence). This CDR3 region has 13 residues. The V end lost 8 bases, the J end lost 0 bases, and 11 bases lay between the germline ends. CDR3 in amino acids: CASSGITSYEQYF. CDR3 nucleotide sequence: TGTGCCAGCTCGGGGATCACCTCCTACGAGCAGTACTTC.

This chain connects TRBV5-4 to TRBJ1-1; perhaps TRBD1 as D (6 bases). The V gene lost 1 base and the J gene lost 13 bases, with 17 bases spanning the gap. The germline V gene has CDR1 SGHNT and CDR2 YYREEE (reference sequence). The length of the CDR3 is 13 residues. DNA for the CDR3: TGTGCCAGCAGCTTGAGGACAGAATTTCAGCTTTTCTTT. Residues: CASSLRTEFQLFF.

This clone was detected a few times. V usage is TRBV7-3 and J usage is TRBJ2-1, with TRBD2 identical over 8 bases. This CDR3 comprises 13 residues. J lost 8 bases, V lost 5 bases, and 5 bases had no gene match. CDR1 SGHTA and CDR2 FQGTGA come from the germline V gene. CDR3 bases: TGTGCCAGCAGCCCGAGCGGGAGCGATGAGCAGTTCTTC. Translation gives CASSPSGSDEQFF.

The rearrangement links TRBV10-2 to TRBJ2-3, with TRBD2 as a possible D gene (6 bases). V lost 8 bases and J lost 4, with 16 bases in between. This CDR3 is built from 14 residues. The germline V gene has CDR1 WSHSY and CDR2 SAAADI. CDR3 coding DNA: TGCGCCAGCGCCCCTTGGGAGGTCCCAGATACGCAGTATTTT. Its translation is CASAPWEVPDTQYF.

This rearrangement joins TRBV7-9 to TRBJ2-6, with TRBD2 matching 8 bases. Germline CDR1 and CDR2: SEHNR and FQNEAQ (reference sequence). With V trimmed by 5 bases and J by 0 bases, 6 bases remained unmatched. The CDR3 runs to 17 residues. The CDR3 spells CASSIGLASSGANVLTF. The CDR3 region has the DNA TGTGCCAGCAGCATAGGACTAGCCAGCTCTGGGGCCAACGTCCTGACTTTC.

This clone appeared a single time. The V and J genes are TRBV7-9 and TRBJ2-7; 7 bases are a match to TRBD1. CDR3 size: 15 residues. V lost 4 bases to trimming and J lost 3 bases; unmatched junction nucleotides: 9. Per germline, CDR1 SEHNR and CDR2 FQNEAQ (reference sequence). CDR3 in amino acids: CASSSQTGMGYEQYF. The CDR3 DNA sequence: TGTGCCAGCAGCTCCCAGACAGGGATGGGCTACGAGCAGTACTTC.

This clone was picked up one time. The CDR3 here is CASSESIVAGVSLYF. DNA for the CDR3: TGCGCCAGCAGTGAGTCGATAGTAGCGGGAGTAAGTCTGTATTTT. This rearrangement joins TRBV10-1 to TRBJ2-3, with TRBD2 matching over 9 bases. Unmatched junction bases numbered 12, after V lost 0 bases and J lost 14 bases. This CDR3 has 15 residues. CDR1 is WNHNN, CDR2 SYGVQD, per germline (reference sequence).

This chain joins TRBV6-4 and TRBJ2-2; D gene uncertain. V lost 4 bases to trimming and J lost 4 bases, with 10 bases between them. The CDR3 spans 14 residues. The germline gives CDR1 MRHNA, CDR2 SNTAGT. The CDR3 sequence: CASSGARGTGELFF. The DNA of the CDR3 is TGTGCCAGCAGTGGCGCTAGAGGCACCGGGGAGCTGTTTTTT.

The rearrangement links TRBV24-1 to TRBJ1-5, with a weak D call TRBD1 (6 bases). Germline CDR1 and CDR2: KGHDR and SFDVKD. The CDR3 is 13 amino acids. V lost 2 bases and J 11 bases, leaving 12 bases between the germline ends. CDR3 sequence (DNA): TGTGCCACCAGTGATTCTCAGGACAGATCCCAGCATTTT. As protein: CATSDSQDRSQHF.

This chain uses TRBV6-5 with TRBJ2-7, with 8 bases that match TRBD2. Trimming at V came to 4 bases and at J to 3 bases, leaving 8 bases not matched to a gene. This CDR3 contains 15 residues. Germline values: CDR1 MNHEY, CDR2 SVGAGI. Here the CDR3 reads CASSSGTSYGYEQYF. In DNA, the CDR3 is TGTGCCAGCAGTTCCGGGACTAGTTACGGCTACGAGCAGTACTTC.

The rearrangement links TRBV6-1 to TRBJ2-6; D is perhaps TRBD2 (6 bases). The CDR3 consists of 18 residues. V gave up 2 bases and J gave up 0 bases, with 14 bases separating them. Germline lookup yields CDR1 MNHNS and CDR2 SASEGT. CDR3 sequence (DNA): TGTGCCAGCAGTGAAATGGGGGGTTACCGCTCTGGGGCCAACGTCCTGACTTTC. As protein: CASSEMGGYRSGANVLTF.

This clone was detected only a few times. V gene TRBV11-2 combines with J gene TRBJ2-5; 9 nucleotides agree with TRBD2. The germline gives CDR1 SGHAT, CDR2 FQNNGV. J gave up 2 bases and V 4 bases, and 8 bases lay outside the gene matches. CDR3 length: 16 residues. As DNA, the CDR3 is TGTGCCAGCAGCTCCCCGGTTACTAGCGGGCAAGAGACCCAGTACTTC. Encoded protein: CASSSPVTSGQETQYF.

The V and J genes are TRBV5-1 and TRBJ2-7; TRBD1 aligns across 7 bases. The CDR3 is 14 residues long. V was clipped by 4 bases and J by 5 bases; unmatched bases: 9. Germline CDR1 and CDR2: SGHRS and YFSETQ. The DNA of the CDR3 is TGCGCCAGCAGCCCCGGGACAGAGAAGAACGAGCAGTACTTC. This gives the protein CASSPGTEKNEQYF. The full variable domain, completed using reference TRBV5-1 and TRBJ2-7, is KAGVTQTPRYLIKTRGQQVTLSCSPISGHRSVSWYQQTPGQGLQFLFEYFSETQRNKGNFPGRFSGRQFSNSRSEMNVSTLELGDSALYLCASSPGTEKNEQYFGPGTRLTVT.

The V gene is TRBV7-6, the J gene TRBJ2-5; possibly TRBD2 for D (5 bases). CDR1 is SGHVS, CDR2 FNYEAQ, per germline. The germline V and J ends were trimmed by 4 bases and 5 bases, with 8 bases remaining between them. The CDR3 spans 12 residues. CDR3 DNA sequence: TGTGCCAGCAGCTCCCGCGGGGAGACCCAGTACTTC. Its protein is CASSSRGETQYF.

The chain employs TRBV25-1 and TRBJ1-3, with a possible D match to TRBD1 (5 bases). This CDR3 is 14 amino acids long. Germline V CDR1 and CDR2: MGHDK, SYGVNS. The V end was cut by 4 bases, the J end by 4 bases, with 11 bases between. CDR3 nucleotide sequence: TGTGCCAGCAGTGCCCAGGGCGGCGGAAACACCATATATTTT. Translation: CASSAQGGGNTIYF.

The chain recombines TRBV19 with TRBJ1-3; 7 positions agree with TRBD1. Germline V lookup: CDR1 LNHDA, CDR2 SQIVND (reference sequence). The CDR3 spans 14 residues. J was trimmed by 4 bases and V by 7 bases; bases with no gene match: 7. The CDR3 loop is CASKVQGQGNTIYF. The CDR3 DNA reads TGTGCCAGTAAGGTACAGGGGCAAGGAAACACCATATATTTT.

J is TRBJ1-5 and V is TRBV28; D is unclear. Germline CDR1 MDHEN, CDR2 SYDVKM. The CDR3 sequence is 13 residues long. V dropped 4 bases and J dropped 9 bases, with 13 bases sitting between them. CDR3 DNA: TGTGCCAGCAGTTCCACGGGGAGGCGGCCCCAGCATTTT. Protein: CASSSTGRRPQHF.